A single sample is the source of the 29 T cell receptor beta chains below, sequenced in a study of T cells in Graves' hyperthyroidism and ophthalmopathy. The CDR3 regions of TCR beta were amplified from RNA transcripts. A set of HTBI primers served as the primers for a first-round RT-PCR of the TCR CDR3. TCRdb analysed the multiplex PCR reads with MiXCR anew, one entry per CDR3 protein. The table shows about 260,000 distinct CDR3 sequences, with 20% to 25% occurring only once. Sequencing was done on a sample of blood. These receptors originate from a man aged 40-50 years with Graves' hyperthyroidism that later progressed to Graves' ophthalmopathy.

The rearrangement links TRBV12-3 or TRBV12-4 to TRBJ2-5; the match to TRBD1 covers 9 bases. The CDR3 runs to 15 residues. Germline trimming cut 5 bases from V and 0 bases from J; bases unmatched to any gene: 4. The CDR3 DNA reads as TGTGCCAGCAGTCAGGGACAGGGACACCAAGAGACCCAGTACTTC. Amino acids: CASSQGQGHQETQYF.

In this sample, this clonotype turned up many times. The CDR3: CASHLGQNTEAFF. The CDR3 DNA follows: TGTGCCAGCCACTTGGGACAGAACACTGAAGCTTTCTTT. This chain links TRBV18 with TRBJ1-1, with D possibly matching TRBD1 (6 bases). V lost 8 bases and J lost 1, with 11 bases in between. Germline V gene sequence: CDR1 KGHSH, CDR2 LQKENI. This CDR3 has 13 amino acids.

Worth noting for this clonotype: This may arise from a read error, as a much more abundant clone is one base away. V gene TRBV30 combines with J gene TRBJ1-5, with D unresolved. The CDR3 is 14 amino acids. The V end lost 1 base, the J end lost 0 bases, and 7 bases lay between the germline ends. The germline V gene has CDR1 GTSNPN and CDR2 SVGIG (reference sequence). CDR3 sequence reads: CAWSGGNSNQPQHF. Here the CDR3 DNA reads TGTGCCTGGAGTGGAGGGAATAGCAATCAGCCCCAGCATTTT.

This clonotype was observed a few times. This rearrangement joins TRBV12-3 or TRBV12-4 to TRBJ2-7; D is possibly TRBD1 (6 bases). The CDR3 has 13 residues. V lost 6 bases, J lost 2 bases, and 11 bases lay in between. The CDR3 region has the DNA TGTGCCAGCAGACGGGACATGGCCTACGAGCAGTACTTC. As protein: CASRRDMAYEQYF.

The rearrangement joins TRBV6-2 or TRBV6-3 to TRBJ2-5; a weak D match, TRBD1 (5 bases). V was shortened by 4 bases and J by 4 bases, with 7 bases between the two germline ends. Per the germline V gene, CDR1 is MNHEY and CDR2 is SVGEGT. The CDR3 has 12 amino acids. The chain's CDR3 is CASSWQGETQYF. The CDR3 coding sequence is TGTGCCAGCAGTTGGCAGGGAGAGACCCAGTACTTC.

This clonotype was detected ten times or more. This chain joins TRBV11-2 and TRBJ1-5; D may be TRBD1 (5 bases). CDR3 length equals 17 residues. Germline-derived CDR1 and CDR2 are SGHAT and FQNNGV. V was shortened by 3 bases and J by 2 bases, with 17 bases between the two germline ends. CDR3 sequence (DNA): TGTGCCAGCAGCTTGCTATCTTACCAGGGCGGCAATCAGCCCCAGCATTTT. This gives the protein CASSLLSYQGGNQPQHF.

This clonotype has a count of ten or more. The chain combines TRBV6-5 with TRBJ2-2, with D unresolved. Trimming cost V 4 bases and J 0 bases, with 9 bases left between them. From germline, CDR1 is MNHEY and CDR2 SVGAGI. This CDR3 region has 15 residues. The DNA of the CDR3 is TGTGCCAGCAGTTTGGACGGAGCGAACACCGGGGAGCTGTTTTTT. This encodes CASSLDGANTGELFF.

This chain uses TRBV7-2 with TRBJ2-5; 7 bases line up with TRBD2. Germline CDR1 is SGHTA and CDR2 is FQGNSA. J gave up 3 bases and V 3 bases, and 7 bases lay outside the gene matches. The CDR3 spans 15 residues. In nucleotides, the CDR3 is TGTGCCAGCAGCTTTCAAAGCGGGGTTGAAGAGACCCAGTACTTC. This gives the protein CASSFQSGVEETQYF. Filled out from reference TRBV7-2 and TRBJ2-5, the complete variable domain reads GAGVSQSPSNKVTEKGKDVELRCDPISGHTALYWYRQSLGQGLEFLIYFQGNSAPDKSGLPSDRFSAERTGGSVSTLTIQRTQQEDSAVYLCASSFQSGVEETQYFGPGTRLLVL.

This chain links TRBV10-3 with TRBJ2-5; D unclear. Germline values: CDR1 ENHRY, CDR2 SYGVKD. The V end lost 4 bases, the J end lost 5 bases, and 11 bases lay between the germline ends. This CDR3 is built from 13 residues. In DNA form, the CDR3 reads TGTGCCATCAGTGGGGCAAAGGGCGAGACCCAGTACTTC. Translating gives CAISGAKGETQYF.

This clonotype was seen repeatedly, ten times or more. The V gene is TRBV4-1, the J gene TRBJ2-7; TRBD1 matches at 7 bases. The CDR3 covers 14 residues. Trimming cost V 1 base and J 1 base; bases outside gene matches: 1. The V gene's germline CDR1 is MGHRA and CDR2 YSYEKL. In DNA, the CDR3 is TGCGCCAGCAGCCAAGTGGGACAGTCCTACGAGCAGTACTTC. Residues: CASSQVGQSYEQYF.

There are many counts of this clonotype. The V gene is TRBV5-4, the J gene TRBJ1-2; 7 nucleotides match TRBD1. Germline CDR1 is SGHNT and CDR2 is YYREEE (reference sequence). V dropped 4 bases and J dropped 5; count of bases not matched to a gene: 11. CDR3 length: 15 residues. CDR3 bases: TGTGCCAGCAGCAGTCGGACAGGAGGACAGTATGGCTACACCTTC. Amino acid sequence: CASSSRTGGQYGYTF.

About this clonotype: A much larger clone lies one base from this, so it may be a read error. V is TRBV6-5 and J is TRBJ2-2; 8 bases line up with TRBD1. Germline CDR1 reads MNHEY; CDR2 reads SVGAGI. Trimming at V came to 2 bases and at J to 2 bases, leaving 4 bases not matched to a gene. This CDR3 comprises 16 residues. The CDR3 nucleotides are TGTGCCAGCAGTTACCGGGACAGGCTAAACACCGGGGAGCTGTTTTTT. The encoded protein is CASSYRDRLNTGELFF.

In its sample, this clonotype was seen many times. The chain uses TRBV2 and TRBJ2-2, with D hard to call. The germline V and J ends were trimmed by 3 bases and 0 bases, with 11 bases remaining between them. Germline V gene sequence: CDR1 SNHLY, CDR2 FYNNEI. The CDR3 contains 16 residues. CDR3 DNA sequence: TGTGCCAGCAGTGACCCCTTGCGGTCGAACACCGGGGAGCTGTTTTTT. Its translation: CASSDPLRSNTGELFF.

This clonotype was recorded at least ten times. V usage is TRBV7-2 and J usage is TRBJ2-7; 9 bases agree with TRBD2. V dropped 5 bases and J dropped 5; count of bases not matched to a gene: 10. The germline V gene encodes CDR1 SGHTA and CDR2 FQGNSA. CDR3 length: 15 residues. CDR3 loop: CASSPRAAGGDEQYF. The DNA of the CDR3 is TGTGCCAGCAGCCCGAGGGCAGCGGGAGGAGACGAGCAGTACTTC.

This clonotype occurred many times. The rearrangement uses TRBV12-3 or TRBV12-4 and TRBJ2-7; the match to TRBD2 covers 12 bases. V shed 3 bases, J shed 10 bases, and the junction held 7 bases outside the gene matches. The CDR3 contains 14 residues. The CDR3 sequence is CASSLSSGRDPQYF. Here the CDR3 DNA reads TGTGCCAGCAGTTTGTCTAGCGGGAGGGATCCACAGTACTTC.

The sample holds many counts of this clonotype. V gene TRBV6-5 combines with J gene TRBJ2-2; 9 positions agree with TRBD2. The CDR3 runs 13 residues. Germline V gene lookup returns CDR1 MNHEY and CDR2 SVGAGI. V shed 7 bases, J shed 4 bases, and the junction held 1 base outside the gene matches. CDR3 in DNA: TGTGCCAGCAAGCGGGAGGTCACCGGGGAGCTGTTTTTT. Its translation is CASKREVTGELFF.

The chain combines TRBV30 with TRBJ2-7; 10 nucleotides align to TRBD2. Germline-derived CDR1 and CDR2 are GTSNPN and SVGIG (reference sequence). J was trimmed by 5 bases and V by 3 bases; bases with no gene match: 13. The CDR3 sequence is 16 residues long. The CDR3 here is CAWRVIVAGGSNEQYF. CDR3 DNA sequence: TGTGCCTGGAGAGTTATTGTAGCGGGAGGTTCGAACGAGCAGTACTTC.

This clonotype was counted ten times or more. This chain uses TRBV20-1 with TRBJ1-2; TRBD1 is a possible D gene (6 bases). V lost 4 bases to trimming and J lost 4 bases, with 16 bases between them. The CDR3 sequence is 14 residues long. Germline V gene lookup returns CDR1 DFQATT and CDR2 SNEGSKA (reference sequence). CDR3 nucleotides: TGCAGTGCTACTCTACAGGGAAGCAGCTATGGCTACACCTTC. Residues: CSATLQGSSYGYTF.

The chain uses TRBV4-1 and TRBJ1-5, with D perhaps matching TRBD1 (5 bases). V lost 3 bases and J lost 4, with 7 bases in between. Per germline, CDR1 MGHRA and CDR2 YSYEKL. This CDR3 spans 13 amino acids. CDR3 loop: CASSHGTNQPQHF. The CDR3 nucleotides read TGCGCCAGCAGCCATGGGACTAATCAGCCCCAGCATTTT.

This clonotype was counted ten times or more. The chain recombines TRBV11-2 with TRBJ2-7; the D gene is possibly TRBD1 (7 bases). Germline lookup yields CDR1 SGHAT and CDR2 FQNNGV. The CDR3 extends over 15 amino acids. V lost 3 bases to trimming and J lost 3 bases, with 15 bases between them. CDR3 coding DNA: TGTGCCAGCAGCTTCCGACAGGGAGGATACTACGAGCAGTACTTC. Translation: CASSFRQGGYYEQYF.

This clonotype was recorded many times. The CDR3 DNA sequence: TGTGCCACCTTGGCGGCTGATCAGCCCCAGCATTTT. Protein: CATLAADQPQHF. The rearrangement uses TRBV24-1 and TRBJ1-5; unclear D gene. Germline loops: CDR1 KGHDR, CDR2 SFDVKD. V was clipped by 9 bases and J by 5 bases, with 10 bases between them. The CDR3 is 12 amino acids.

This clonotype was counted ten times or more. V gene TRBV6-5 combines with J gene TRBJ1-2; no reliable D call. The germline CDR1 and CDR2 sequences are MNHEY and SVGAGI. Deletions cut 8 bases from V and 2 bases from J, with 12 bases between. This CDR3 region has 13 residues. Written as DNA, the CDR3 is TGTGCCAGCGGACTGAGGGAAAACTATGGCTACACCTTC. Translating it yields CASGLRENYGYTF.

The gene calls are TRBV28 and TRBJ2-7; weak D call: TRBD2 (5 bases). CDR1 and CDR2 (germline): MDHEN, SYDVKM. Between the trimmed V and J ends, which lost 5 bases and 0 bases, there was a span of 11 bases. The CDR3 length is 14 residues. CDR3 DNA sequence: TGTGCCAGCAGTCCCGAGGGCCCCTCCTACGAGCAGTACTTC. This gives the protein CASSPEGPSYEQYF.

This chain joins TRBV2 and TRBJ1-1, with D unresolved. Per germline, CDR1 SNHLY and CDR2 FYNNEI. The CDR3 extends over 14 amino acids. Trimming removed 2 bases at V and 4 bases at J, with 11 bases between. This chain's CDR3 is CASSESSVGTEAFF. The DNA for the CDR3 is TGTGCCAGCAGTGAATCTAGTGTCGGCACTGAAGCTTTCTTT.

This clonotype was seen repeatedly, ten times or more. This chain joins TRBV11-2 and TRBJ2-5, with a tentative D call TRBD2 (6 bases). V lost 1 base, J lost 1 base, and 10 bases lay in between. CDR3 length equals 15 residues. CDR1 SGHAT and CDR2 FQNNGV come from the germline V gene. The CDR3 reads CASSLARTTQETQYF. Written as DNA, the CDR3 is TGTGCCAGCAGCTTAGCCCGGACTACCCAAGAGACCCAGTACTTC.

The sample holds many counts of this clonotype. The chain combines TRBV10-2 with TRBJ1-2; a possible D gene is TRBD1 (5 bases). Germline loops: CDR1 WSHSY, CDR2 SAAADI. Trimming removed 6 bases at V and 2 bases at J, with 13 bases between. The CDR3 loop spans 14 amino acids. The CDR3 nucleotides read TGCGCCAGCAGGGGCCCGGACAAGAACTATGGCTACACCTTC. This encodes CASRGPDKNYGYTF.

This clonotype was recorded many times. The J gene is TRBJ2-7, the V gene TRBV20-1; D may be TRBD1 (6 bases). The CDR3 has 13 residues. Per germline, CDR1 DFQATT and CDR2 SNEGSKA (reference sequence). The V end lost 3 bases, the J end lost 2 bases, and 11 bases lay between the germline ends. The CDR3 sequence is CSASTGSPYEQYF. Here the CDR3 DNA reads TGCAGTGCTAGTACAGGGTCCCCCTACGAGCAGTACTTC.

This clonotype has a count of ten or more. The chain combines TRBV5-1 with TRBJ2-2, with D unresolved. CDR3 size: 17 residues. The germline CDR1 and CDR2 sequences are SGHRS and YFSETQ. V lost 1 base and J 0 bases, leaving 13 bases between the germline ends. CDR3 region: CASSLPRHATNTGELFF. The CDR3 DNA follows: TGCGCCAGCAGCTTGCCCCGACACGCTACGAACACCGGGGAGCTGTTTTTT.

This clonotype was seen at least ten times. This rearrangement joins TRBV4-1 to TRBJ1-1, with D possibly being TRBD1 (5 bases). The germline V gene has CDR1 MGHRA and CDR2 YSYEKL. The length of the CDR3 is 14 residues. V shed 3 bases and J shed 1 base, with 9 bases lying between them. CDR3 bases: TGCGCCAGCAGCCAGGGACCCCAGAACACTGAAGCTTTCTTT. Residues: CASSQGPQNTEAFF.